Listed below are T cell receptor beta chains from one sample, sequenced in a study of cytomegalovirus exposure and HLA in healthy donors. Only in-frame clones appear in the TCRdb table, and some are missing; sequencing was by immunoSEQ multiplex PCR. This sample has 150,000 to 200,000 clones, with about 80% found just once. The source material was PBMCs. The receptors originated from a man younger than 45 in good health and CMV-seropositive. The CDR3 runs from the conserved cysteine through the conserved F or W. The order of the fields is CDR3 protein, CDR3 DNA, clone size, CDR3 length, V gene, J gene, D gene. A D gene is named only where the DNA matches it firmly. A clone size is listed for some rows: how often the clone was seen (once, few, many), or a class if it is expanded.

CASSLEAGLSEQYF	TGCGCCAGCAGCTTGGAGGCAGGCCTGAGCGAGCAGTACTTC	.	14	TRBV5-1	TRBJ2-7	.
CASDPGRLGLSGTQYF	TGTGCCAGCGATCCAGGGAGGCTTGGGTTGTCGGGGACCCAGTACTTC	.	16	TRBV6-6	TRBJ2-5	.
CASSLFRTGAYGYTF	TGTGCCAGCAGTTTGTTTAGGACAGGGGCCTATGGCTACACCTTC	once	15	TRBV27	TRBJ1-2	TRBD1
CAWSGGENSPLHF	TGTGCCTGGAGTGGGGGGGAAAATTCACCCCTCCACTTT	once	13	TRBV30	TRBJ1-6	.
CASSLPGSYEQYF	TGTGCCAGCAGCTTACCAGGGTCCTACGAGCAGTACTTC	.	13	TRBV7-2	TRBJ2-7	.
CVVRGEGNTEAFF	TGTGTGGTCCGGGGAGAGGGGAACACTGAAGCTTTCTTT	few	13	TRBV6-5	TRBJ1-1	.
CASSSPGQGGGNTIYF	TGCGCCAGCAGCTCGCCGGGACAGGGGGGAGGAAACACCATATATTTT	.	16	TRBV5-1	TRBJ1-3	TRBD1
CASRTGPGETQYF	TGTGCCAGCAGAACAGGGCCCGGAGAGACCCAGTACTTC	few	13	TRBV6-1	TRBJ2-5	.
CASSLSARGTGELFF	TGTGCCAGCAGTTTATCAGCCAGAGGCACCGGGGAGCTGTTTTTT	.	15	TRBV27	TRBJ2-2	.
CSGGRDNEQFF	TGCAGCGGAGGGAGGGACAATGAGCAGTTCTTC	.	11	TRBV29-1	TRBJ2-1	TRBD2
CASWPGGGYYGYTF	TGTGCCAGCTGGCCGGGCGGGGGCTACTATGGCTACACCTTC	.	14	TRBV28	TRBJ1-2	.
CASSPTGQEIEAFF	TGCGCCAGCAGCCCCACCGGACAGGAAATAGAAGCTTTCTTT	.	14	TRBV5-1	TRBJ1-1	TRBD1
CASSPGQPYSNQPQHF	TGTGCCAGCAGCCCTGGACAGCCATATAGCAATCAGCCCCAGCATTTT	.	16	TRBV13	TRBJ1-5	.
CASSLTPRAEQYF	TGTGCCAGCAGCTTAACCCCCAGGGCCGAGCAGTACTTC	.	13	TRBV11-2	TRBJ2-7	.
CASSGDRGRVEAFF	TGTGCCAGCAGTGGGGACAGGGGGCGAGTTGAAGCTTTCTTT	.	14	TRBV6-6	TRBJ1-1	TRBD1
CASSVGVSGGAGDTQYF	TGTGCCAGCAGCGTAGGGGTTAGCGGGGGGGCAGGAGATACGCAGTATTTT	.	17	TRBV9	TRBJ2-3	TRBD2
CASSSQRDSYYGYTF	TGTGCCAGCAGCTCCCAAAGGGACAGTTACTATGGCTACACCTTC	.	15	TRBV7-6	TRBJ1-2	TRBD1
CASRLVYEQYF	TGTGCCAGCAGGCTAGTGTACGAGCAGTACTTC	once	11	TRBV2	TRBJ2-7	.
CASSRTGAKSGYTF	TGTGCCAGCAGTAGGACAGGGGCGAAATCTGGCTACACCTTC	.	14	TRBV2	TRBJ1-2	TRBD1
CATSRDVDKETQYF	TGTGCCACCAGCAGAGACGTTGACAAAGAGACCCAGTACTTC	.	14	TRBV15	TRBJ2-5	.